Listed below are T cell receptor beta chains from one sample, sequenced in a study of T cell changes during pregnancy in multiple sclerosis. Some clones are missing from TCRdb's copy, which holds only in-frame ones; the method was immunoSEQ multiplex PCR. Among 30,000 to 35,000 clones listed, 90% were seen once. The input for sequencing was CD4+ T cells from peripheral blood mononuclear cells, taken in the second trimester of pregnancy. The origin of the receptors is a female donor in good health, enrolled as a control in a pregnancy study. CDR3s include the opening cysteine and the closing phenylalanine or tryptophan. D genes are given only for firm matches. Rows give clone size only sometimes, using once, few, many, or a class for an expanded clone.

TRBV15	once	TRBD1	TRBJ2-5	CATSSYGTEETQYF	TGTGCCACCAGCAGTTACGGGACAGAAGAGACCCAGTACTTC
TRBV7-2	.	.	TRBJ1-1	CASSPQMNTEAFF	TGTGCCAGCAGCCCCCAGATGAACACTGAAGCTTTCTTT
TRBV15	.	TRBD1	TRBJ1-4	CATSFGTGNRKLFF	TGTGCCACCAGCTTCGGGACAGGGAATAGAAAACTGTTTTTT
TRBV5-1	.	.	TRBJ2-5	CASSLFGLDQETQYF	TGCGCCAGCAGCTTGTTTGGTCTAGACCAAGAGACCCAGTACTTC
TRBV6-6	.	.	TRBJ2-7	CASTWAGSHEQYF	TGTGCCAGCACTTGGGCAGGGTCCCACGAGCAGTACTTC
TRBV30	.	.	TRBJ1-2	CAWSPRLLDGYTF	TGTGCCTGGAGTCCCAGGCTCCTTGATGGCTACACCTTC
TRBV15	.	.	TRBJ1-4	CATSRETAYNEKLFF	TGTGCCACCAGCAGAGAGACAGCTTATAATGAAAAACTGTTTTTT
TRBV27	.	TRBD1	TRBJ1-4	CASSSGDRLNEKLFF	TGTGCCAGCAGCTCAGGGGACAGACTAAATGAAAAACTGTTTTTT
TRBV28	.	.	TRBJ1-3	CASSPAGLGSGNTIYF	TGTGCCAGCAGCCCTGCGGGGTTGGGCTCTGGAAACACCATATATTTT
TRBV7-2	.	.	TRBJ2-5	CASSLGLSGETQYF	TGTGCCAGCAGCTTAGGACTCAGCGGCGAGACCCAGTACTTC
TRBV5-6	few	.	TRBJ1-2	CASSREGVGGYTF	TGTGCCAGCAGCCGAGAGGGGGTAGGGGGCTACACCTTC
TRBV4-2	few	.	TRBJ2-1	CASSQVSERNEQFF	TGTGCCAGCAGCCAAGTCAGCGAGCGCAATGAGCAGTTCTTC
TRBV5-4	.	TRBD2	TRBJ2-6	CASREGTSGPFGANVLTF	TGTGCCAGCAGGGAAGGGACTAGCGGGCCTTTCGGAGCCAACGTCCTGACTTTC
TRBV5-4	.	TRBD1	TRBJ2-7	CASSFGGRGQNEQYF	TGTGCCAGCAGCTTCGGGGGCAGGGGGCAAAACGAGCAGTACTTC
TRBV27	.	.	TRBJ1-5	CASSLTYGNQPQHF	TGTGCCAGCAGCCTTACTTATGGCAATCAGCCCCAGCATTTT
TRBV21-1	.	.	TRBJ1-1	CASSKLKTHDRIEAFF	TGTGCCAGCAGCAAATTAAAAACCCACGACAGAATTGAAGCTTTCTTT
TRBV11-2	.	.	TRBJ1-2	CASSLAGSPGGYTF	TGTGCCAGCAGCTTAGCTGGGAGCCCGGGTGGCTACACCTTC
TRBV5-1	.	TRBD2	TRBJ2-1	CASSLLASGGNEQFF	TGCGCCAGCAGCTTACTAGCTAGCGGGGGAAATGAGCAGTTCTTC
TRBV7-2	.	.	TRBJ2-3	CASSFLTDTQYF	TGTGCCAGCAGCTTCTTAACAGATACGCAGTATTTT
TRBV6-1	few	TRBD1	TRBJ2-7	CASSRGQGRYEQYF	TGTGCCAGCAGTCGGGGACAGGGGAGATACGAGCAGTACTTC
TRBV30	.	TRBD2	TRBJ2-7	CAFLSGSKGEQYF	TGTGCCTTTCTTAGCGGGAGTAAGGGTGAGCAGTACTTC
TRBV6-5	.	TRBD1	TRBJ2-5	CASSRGQKQETQYF	TGTGCCAGCAGTAGGGGACAGAAACAAGAGACCCAGTACTTC
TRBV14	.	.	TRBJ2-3	CASSRTLSPDTQYF	TGTGCCAGCAGCCGCACCCTAAGCCCAGATACGCAGTATTTT
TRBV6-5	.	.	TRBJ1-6	CASSLRSGRLHF	TGTGCCAGCAGTCTCCGCTCTGGCCGCCTCCACTTT
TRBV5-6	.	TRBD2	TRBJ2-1	CASSLRLAGVKGIEQFF	TGTGCCAGCAGCTTACGACTAGCGGGAGTTAAAGGAATTGAGCAGTTCTTC
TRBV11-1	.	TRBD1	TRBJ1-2	CASSKTGGSHYGYTF	TGTGCCAGCAGCAAGACAGGGGGTTCGCACTATGGCTACACCTTC
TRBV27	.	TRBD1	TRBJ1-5	CASSLSIRGQQPQHF	TGTGCCAGCAGTTTATCTATCCGGGGACAGCAGCCCCAGCATTTT
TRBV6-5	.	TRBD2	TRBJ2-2	CASSVSGGPTGELFF	TGTGCCAGCAGCGTTAGCGGGGGCCCCACCGGGGAGCTGTTTTTT
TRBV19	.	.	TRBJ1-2	CASSYGETNYGYTF	TGTGCCAGTAGTTACGGGGAGACTAACTATGGCTACACCTTC
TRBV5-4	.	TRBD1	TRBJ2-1	CASSFNRGTSYNEQFF	TGTGCCAGCAGCTTCAACAGGGGAACATCCTACAATGAGCAGTTCTTC
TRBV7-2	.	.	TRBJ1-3	CASSPGAASAGNTIYF	TGTGCCAGCAGCCCAGGAGCGGCATCGGCTGGAAACACCATATATTTT